This T cell receptor (beta chain) appears in the sequencing data of a study of PD-1 blockade in mismatch repair-deficient tumors. Study-wide findings and caveats: Tumor-resident clones, often absent from pretreatment blood, expanded after pembrolizumab and then contracted.

Time point reported: roughly 10-day in vitro stimulation with candidate neoantigen peptide 5. Cells were stimulated about 11 days with each of under ten ELISpot-reactive neoantigens. A no-peptide control culture served as baseline for clone fold changes. The germline gives CDR1 SGHRS, CDR2 YFSETQ. The CDR3 length is 15 residues. The ends lost 4 bases at V and 1 base at J; junction bases unmatched: 7. Sequenced by immunoSEQ multiplex PCR; TCRdb stores in-frame clones only, minus some. Of approximately 15,000 clones listed, 84% are singletons. This clone has a single count. Its antigen is not identified. This material consisted of cells cultured in vitro, taken from a patient treated with pembrolizumab. The sequence derives from an adult with mismatch repair-deficient cancer. This chain links TRBV5-1 with TRBJ2-7; 8 bases match TRBD1. CDR3: CASSPSGQASYEQYF. The CDR3 DNA reads as TGCGCCAGCAGCCCTTCGGGACAGGCTTCCTACGAGCAGTACTTC.